Presented here are 32 T cell receptor beta chains from one specimen sequenced in a study of T cell repertoires in cytomegalovirus infection. In TCRdb, the reads were re-called with MiXCR into one record per CDR3 protein. The sample includes about 360,000 distinct CDR3 sequences, 15% to 20% of them seen just once. The sample comprised PBMCs. These receptor sequences come from a human donor in good health (CMV status not recorded). Some clones in this sample may be carry-over from other donors' samples.

The chain recombines TRBV10-3 with TRBJ2-4; the D is unclear. V lost 2 bases and J 5 bases, leaving 7 bases between the germline ends. Germline V gene sequence: CDR1 ENHRY, CDR2 SYGVKD. The CDR3 length is 13 residues. The CDR3 protein is CAISENPENIQYF. CDR3 coding DNA: TGTGCCATCAGTGAGAATCCAGAAAACATTCAGTACTTC.

The V gene is TRBV7-9, the J gene TRBJ2-3; 11 nucleotides line up with TRBD1. This CDR3 comprises 15 residues. The ends lost 4 bases at V and 2 bases at J; junction bases unmatched: 2. Germline-derived CDR1 and CDR2 are SEHNR and FQNEAQ (reference sequence). Written as DNA, the CDR3 is TGTGCCAGCAGCTACGGACAGGGGGCCACAGATACGCAGTATTTT. Translated, it gives CASSYGQGATDTQYF.

This clonotype was detected ten times or more. The CDR3 spells CASRGRPNTEAFF. CDR3 nucleotides: TGCGCCAGCAGGGGACGGCCGAACACTGAAGCTTTCTTT. V is TRBV23-1 and J is TRBJ1-1; possibly TRBD1 for D (5 bases). TRBV23-1 is filed as an ORF, its function uncertain. The ends were cut back, 6 bases at V and 1 base at J, with 9 bases in the middle. The CDR3 length is 13 residues.

In its sample, this clonotype was seen many times. This rearrangement joins TRBV7-6 to TRBJ2-7; possible D gene TRBD1, 5 bases. The CDR3 totals 13 residues. V lost 5 bases and J lost 2, with 10 bases in between. Germline lookup yields CDR1 SGHVS and CDR2 FNYEAQ. In DNA, the CDR3 is TGTGCCAGCAGCCCCCCGGACACCTACGAGCAGTACTTC. It translates to CASSPPDTYEQYF.

The table lists this clonotype with many counts. The V gene is TRBV7-2, the J gene TRBJ2-7; 8 bases map to TRBD2. The CDR3 runs 15 residues. V gave up 1 base and J gave up 4 bases; unmatched junction bases: 6. Germline-derived CDR1 and CDR2 are SGHTA and FQGNSA. Here the CDR3 DNA reads TGTGCCAGCAGCTTAGTTGACAGCGGGGGTTACGAGCAGTACTTC. It encodes CASSLVDSGGYEQYF.

J is TRBJ2-7 and V is TRBV12-3 or TRBV12-4, with 11 bases identical to TRBD2. The CDR3 loop spans 15 amino acids. J gave up 4 bases and V 5 bases, and 7 bases lay outside the gene matches. The CDR3 sequence is CASSRNSGGDYEQYF. CDR3 DNA: TGTGCCAGCAGTCGGAATAGCGGGGGGGATTACGAGCAGTACTTC.

This clonotype has a count of ten or more. The chain joins TRBV7-2 to TRBJ1-2; 7 nucleotides line up with TRBD1. The junction had 14 bases not matched to a gene; V was cut back by 5 bases and J by 8 bases. The V gene's germline CDR1 is SGHTA and CDR2 FQGNSA. The CDR3 is 15 amino acids. CDR3: CASSNRQGTYNGYTF. The CDR3 nucleotides read TGTGCCAGCAGCAATAGACAGGGAACCTATAACGGCTACACCTTC.

J is TRBJ2-5 and V is TRBV7-9; D possibly corresponds to TRBD2 (5 bases). CDR3 length: 12 amino acids. V lost 5 bases, J lost 10 bases, and 14 bases lay in between. Germline V gives CDR1 SEHNR, CDR2 FQNEAQ (reference sequence). The CDR3 DNA is TGTGCCAGCAGCCCTTGGAAAGAGGGCCAGTACTTC. It yields the protein CASSPWKEGQYF.

This chain links TRBV11-2 with TRBJ2-1, with a possible D match to TRBD2 (6 bases). The ends were cut back, 4 bases at V and 4 bases at J, with 11 bases in the middle. The germline V gene encodes CDR1 SGHAT and CDR2 FQNNGV. The CDR3 spans 14 residues. The CDR3 sequence is CASSSGVRYNEQFF. The DNA of the CDR3 is TGTGCCAGCAGCTCGGGGGTTCGGTACAATGAGCAGTTCTTC.

This clonotype was detected only a few times. V and J are TRBV4-1 and TRBJ1-2; D possibly corresponds to TRBD1 (5 bases). V gave up 1 base and J gave up 4 bases, with 16 bases separating them. This CDR3 has 16 amino acids. Germline CDR1 reads MGHRA; CDR2 reads YSYEKL. The CDR3 protein is CASSQVSQGLLYGYTF. CDR3 bases: TGCGCCAGCAGCCAAGTCTCCCAGGGCCTCCTCTATGGCTACACCTTC.

This clonotype was detected only a few times. The chain is built from TRBV18 and TRBJ2-1; D gene unclear. The CDR3 has 13 amino acids. V lost 3 bases and J lost 5, with 8 bases in between. The germline CDR1 and CDR2 sequences are KGHSH and LQKENI. The CDR3: CASSPTVDNEQFF. In DNA form, the CDR3 reads TGTGCCAGCTCACCTACAGTGGACAATGAGCAGTTCTTC.

There are a few counts of this clonotype. The chain employs TRBV2 and TRBJ2-7, with D perhaps matching TRBD1 (6 bases). Germline V gene sequence: CDR1 SNHLY, CDR2 FYNNEI. V gave up 2 bases and J gave up 3 bases, with 11 bases separating them. This CDR3 has 14 residues. CDR3 sequence (DNA): TGTGCCAGCAGTGAACAGGGGTTAGGCTACGAGCAGTACTTC. Encoded protein: CASSEQGLGYEQYF.

This chain joins TRBV7-9 and TRBJ2-7, with TRBD1 as a possible D gene (7 bases). This CDR3 is 14 amino acids long. With 7 bases removed from V and 5 bases from J, the gap between germline ends came to 18 bases. Per germline, CDR1 SEHNR and CDR2 FQNEAQ (reference sequence). CDR3 nucleotides: TGTGCCAGCACCCGAGACCAGGGGGGCGACGAGCAGTACTTC. It encodes CASTRDQGGDEQYF.

A note on this clonotype: An end of the junction does not agree with germline; a read error may underlie this. CDR3 coding DNA: TGCAGCGTTCAGACAGGTAGCGATCAGCCCCAGCATTTT. Its translation is CSVQTGSDQPQHF. V and J are TRBV29-1 and TRBJ1-5; possible D gene TRBD1, 6 bases. From germline, CDR1 is SQVTM and CDR2 ANQGSEA. This CDR3 has 13 residues.

The CDR3 region has the DNA TGTGCCAGCAGCAGGACTAGCGGGAGGCCCAGGGAGCAGTACTTC. This sequence encodes CASSRTSGRPREQYF. The chain joins TRBV6-1 to TRBJ2-7; 14 bases line up with TRBD2. The CDR3 contains 15 residues. The germline CDR1 and CDR2 sequences are MNHNS and SASEGT. The J segment lost 7 bases and the V segment lost 6 bases, leaving 8 bases of the junction unmatched.

This chain joins TRBV18 and TRBJ2-3, with D hard to call. V lost 2 bases, J lost 0 bases, and 9 bases lay in between. The germline V gene encodes CDR1 KGHSH and CDR2 LQKENI. The CDR3 has 15 residues. CDR3 coding DNA: TGTGCCAGCTCACCATTCAAGAGTAGCACAGATACGCAGTATTTT. Its translation is CASSPFKSSTDTQYF.

This clonotype occurred many times. The rearrangement links TRBV7-2 to TRBJ2-3; 8 nucleotides align to TRBD2. V was pared by 1 base and J by 1 base, with 4 bases of the junction left unmatched. CDR1 and CDR2 (germline): SGHTA, FQGNSA. This CDR3 has 16 residues. CDR3 sequence (DNA): TGTGCCAGCAGCTTAGACAGCGGGAGTGGCACAGATACGCAGTATTTT. Its protein is CASSLDSGSGTDTQYF. Drawing the rest from reference TRBV7-2 and TRBJ2-3, the complete variable domain is GAGVSQSPSNKVTEKGKDVELRCDPISGHTALYWYRQSLGQGLEFLIYFQGNSAPDKSGLPSDRFSAERTGGSVSTLTIQRTQQEDSAVYLCASSLDSGSGTDTQYFGPGTRLTVL.

The chain combines TRBV11-1 with TRBJ2-7; possible D gene TRBD1, 5 bases. Germline CDR1 SGHAT, CDR2 FQDESV (reference sequence). The CDR3 contains 14 residues. Trimming removed 1 base at V and 2 bases at J, with 9 bases between. The DNA for the CDR3 is TGTGCCAGCAGCTTAGTAGGGGATACCTACGAGCAGTACTTC. Translated, it gives CASSLVGDTYEQYF.

This clonotype came up a few times. The chain has TRBV20-1 and TRBJ2-5; D is ambiguous. CDR1 and CDR2 (germline): DFQATT, SNEGSKA (reference sequence). Trimming removed 0 bases at V and 5 bases at J, with 4 bases between. There are 11 residues in the CDR3. The CDR3 spells CSARDKETQYF. The CDR3 DNA sequence: TGCAGTGCTAGAGATAAGGAGACCCAGTACTTC.

The V gene is TRBV10-3, the J gene TRBJ2-3; 11 bases match TRBD2. This CDR3 has 17 residues. V lost 7 bases, J lost 4 bases, and 13 bases stayed unmatched. Per germline, CDR1 ENHRY and CDR2 SYGVKD. Here the CDR3 reads CAIKRGTSGTRADTQYF. The CDR3 region has the DNA TGTGCCATCAAAAGGGGGACTAGCGGAACGAGGGCAGATACGCAGTATTTT.

This clonotype was seen ten or more times. The chain employs TRBV7-2 and TRBJ2-6; D is unresolved. The V end lost 6 bases, the J end lost 3 bases, and 9 bases lay between the germline ends. CDR1 and CDR2 (germline): SGHTA, FQGNSA. The CDR3 spans 14 residues. The CDR3, as DNA: TGTGCCAGCAGGAAAAAGGATGGGGCCAACGTCCTGACTTTC. The encoded protein is CASRKKDGANVLTF.

This clonotype was found many times. V and J are TRBV7-8 and TRBJ2-1; TRBD2 matches 11 bases. The CDR3 length is 16 residues. Germline CDR1 SGHVS, CDR2 FQNEAQ. V trimming: 4 bases; J trimming: 7 bases; junction bases outside the gene matches: 9. The CDR3 region has the DNA TGTGCCAGCAGCTCCCGTACTAGCGGGGGACCGAATGAGCAGTTCTTC. Amino acids: CASSSRTSGGPNEQFF.

V gene TRBV7-8 combines with J gene TRBJ1-6; D may be TRBD1 (6 bases). The length of the CDR3 is 16 residues. V dropped 5 bases and J dropped 4 bases, with 15 bases sitting between them. Per germline, CDR1 SGHVS and CDR2 FQNEAQ. This CDR3 is CASSPRTDPYNSPLHF. The CDR3 region has the DNA TGTGCCAGCAGCCCAAGGACAGATCCTTATAATTCACCCCTCCACTTT.

This sequence joins TRBV5-4 and TRBJ1-2; perhaps TRBD1 as D (6 bases). The V end was cut by 4 bases, the J end by 4 bases, with 17 bases between. This CDR3 contains 15 residues. Germline values: CDR1 SGHNT, CDR2 YYREEE (reference sequence). This chain's CDR3 is CASSPTQGFSYGYTF. The DNA of the CDR3 is TGTGCCAGCAGCCCTACCCAGGGGTTTAGCTATGGCTACACCTTC.

The CDR3 loop reads CAGGSYNEQFF. As DNA, the CDR3 is TGTGCGGGCGGGTCCTACAATGAGCAGTTCTTC. V is TRBV7-3 and J is TRBJ2-1; tentatively, D is TRBD2 (5 bases). This CDR3 is built from 11 residues. CDR1 is SGHTA, CDR2 FQGTGA, per germline.

This clonotype was detected a few times. The gene calls are TRBV12-3 or TRBV12-4 and TRBJ1-6, with D uncertain. The CDR3 has 15 amino acids. The ends were cut back, 3 bases at V and 6 bases at J, with 12 bases in the middle. CDR3 amino acids: CASSFRVTLNSPLHF. CDR3 coding DNA: TGTGCCAGCAGTTTCCGGGTAACGCTTAATTCACCCCTCCACTTT.

Only a few counts were recorded for this clonotype. The CDR3 sequence is CASSRTGSSNQPQHF. The CDR3 bases are TGTGCCAGCAGCCGGACAGGTAGTAGCAATCAGCCCCAGCATTTT. The chain combines TRBV7-2 with TRBJ1-5, with 7 bases matching TRBD1. Unmatched junction bases numbered 4, after V lost 5 bases and J lost 0 bases. The germline CDR1 and CDR2 sequences are SGHTA and FQGNSA. The CDR3 totals 15 residues.

The chain has TRBV12-3 or TRBV12-4 and TRBJ1-2, with D unresolved. This CDR3 is built from 13 residues. The germline V and J ends were trimmed by 3 bases and 4 bases, with 9 bases remaining between them. This CDR3 reads CASSLQATYGYTF. Here the CDR3 DNA reads TGTGCCAGCAGTTTGCAGGCGACCTATGGCTACACCTTC.

This clonotype was detected only a few times. This sequence joins TRBV20-1 and TRBJ2-5, with 7 nucleotides matching TRBD1. Trimming cost V 3 bases and J 1 base; bases outside gene matches: 8. Germline CDR1 is DFQATT and CDR2 is SNEGSKA (reference sequence). The CDR3 is 15 residues long. The CDR3 bases are TGCAGTGCTAGTCCGTCGGACAGGATCCAAGAGACCCAGTACTTC. Translated, it gives CSASPSDRIQETQYF.

Ten or more counts support this clonotype. The genes are TRBV19 and TRBJ2-2; D possibly corresponds to TRBD2 (7 bases). Trimming pared 7 bases from V and 6 bases from J, leaving 21 bases between. The CDR3 extends over 16 amino acids. Per germline, CDR1 LNHDA and CDR2 SQIVND (reference sequence). The CDR3 loop is CASMGWGPREAGELFF. DNA for the CDR3: TGTGCCAGTATGGGATGGGGGCCCCGGGAGGCCGGGGAGCTGTTTTTT. Together with reference TRBV19 and TRBJ2-2, the CDR3 gives the full variable domain: DGGITQSPKYLFRKEGQNVTLSCEQNLNHDAMYWYRQDPGQGLRLIYYSQIVNDFQKGDIAEGYSVSREKKESFPLTVTSAQKNPTAFYLCASMGWGPREAGELFFGEGSRLTVL.

The table lists this clonotype with many counts. V gene TRBV12-3 or TRBV12-4 combines with J gene TRBJ2-1; 10 bases are a match to TRBD1. The CDR3 consists of 15 residues. Trimming at V came to 7 bases and at J to 4 bases, leaving 7 bases not matched to a gene. The CDR3 spells CASNLGQGVYNEQFF. CDR3 nucleotide sequence: TGTGCCAGCAACTTAGGACAGGGGGTTTACAATGAGCAGTTCTTC.

This clonotype was observed at least ten times. The chain employs TRBV7-2 and TRBJ2-5; 11 bases agree with TRBD1. Unmatched junction bases numbered 7, after V lost 0 bases and J lost 4 bases. The CDR3 spans 17 residues. CDR1 and CDR2 from the germline V gene are SGHTA and FQGNSA. The DNA of the CDR3 is TGTGCCAGCAGCTTAGCCCTCGGACAGGGGGCAGGAGAGACCCAGTACTTC. Amino acid sequence: CASSLALGQGAGETQYF.